This T cell receptor (beta chain) was documented in a study of CD8+ T cells in alopecia areata. cDNA prepared by RNA extraction and subsequent reverse transcription served as the template for sequencing. The data were produced by immunoSEQ multiplex PCR, yet TCRdb's version contains in-frame clones alone and is incomplete. The table lists 95,000 to 100,000 clones, roughly three fifths of them singletons. Trimming took 5 bases from V and 6 from J; bases not matched to a gene: 5. CDR1 SGHVS and CDR2 FNYEAQ come from the germline V gene. The CDR3 runs 13 residues. This clone was recorded a few times. Treatment of the sample: oral pan-JAK inhibitor, 5-10 mg twice daily.

Sequencing used CD8+ T cells sorted from blood, obtained at approximately week 60, from a patient treated with tofacitinib. The origin of this receptor is a human donor with alopecia areata. V gene TRBV7-6 combines with J gene TRBJ1-2; 8 nucleotides line up with TRBD1. The CDR3 here is CASSPKDRDGYTF. CDR3 DNA sequence: TGTGCCAGCAGCCCTAAGGACAGGGATGGCTACACCTTC.